This T cell receptor beta chain was recovered during a study of breast tumors, draining lymph nodes, adjacent tissues. Samples came from axillary lymph nodes draining the breast cancer. TCRdb processed the multiplex PCR reads anew with MiXCR; each CDR3 protein has one entry. This sample has approximately 280,000 distinct CDR3 sequences, with 30% to 35% found just once. The germline V and J ends were trimmed by 5 bases and 2 bases, with 17 bases remaining between them. Germline V gives CDR1 MNHNS, CDR2 SASEGT. This CDR3 has 16 residues. The TCR originated in a female donor with breast cancer. Some clones in this sample may be carry-over from other donors' samples. This sequence joins TRBV6-1 and TRBJ2-3; TRBD1 is a possible D gene (6 bases). Sequenced material: axillary lymph node tissue. CDR3 sequence (DNA): TGTGCCAGCAGTCAAATTTTTCCAGGGGTCACAGATACGCAGTATTTT. It is translated as CASSQIFPGVTDTQYF.